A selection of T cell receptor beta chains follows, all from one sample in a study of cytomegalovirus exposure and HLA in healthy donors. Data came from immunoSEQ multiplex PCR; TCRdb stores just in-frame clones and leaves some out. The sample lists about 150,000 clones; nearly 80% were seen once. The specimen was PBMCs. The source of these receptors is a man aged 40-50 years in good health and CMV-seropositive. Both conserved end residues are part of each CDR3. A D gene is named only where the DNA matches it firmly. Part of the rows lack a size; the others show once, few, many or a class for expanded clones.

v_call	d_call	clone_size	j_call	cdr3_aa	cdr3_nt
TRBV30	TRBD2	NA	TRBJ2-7	CAWMAWGGEQYF	TGTGCCTGGATGGCTTGGGGGGGGGAGCAGTACTTC
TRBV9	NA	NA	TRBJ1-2	CASSVVGGAGPSGYTF	TGTGCCAGCAGCGTAGTAGGGGGGGCGGGCCCGAGTGGCTACACCTTC
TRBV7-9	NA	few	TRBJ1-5	CASSLRDQPQHF	TGTGCCAGCAGCTTACGGGATCAGCCCCAGCATTTT
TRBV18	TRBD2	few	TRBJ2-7	CASSPRPGEGGFKQYF	TGTGCCAGCTCACCGCGTCCCGGCGAGGGAGGGTTTAAGCAGTACTTC
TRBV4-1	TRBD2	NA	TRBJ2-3	CASSSAGGTDTQYF	TGCGCCAGCAGCTCCGCGGGGGGGACAGATACGCAGTATTTT
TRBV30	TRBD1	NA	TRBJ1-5	CAWNGQGNQPQHF	TGTGCCTGGAATGGACAGGGGAATCAGCCCCAGCATTTT
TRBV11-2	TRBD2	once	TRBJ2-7	CASSLAGGRAEQYF	TGTGCCAGCAGCTTAGCGGGAGGCCGGGCCGAGCAGTACTTC
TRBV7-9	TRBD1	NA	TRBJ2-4	CSSSPPGQAYLAKNIQYF	TGTTCCAGCAGCCCCCCCGGACAGGCCTATCTAGCCAAAAACATTCAGTACTTC
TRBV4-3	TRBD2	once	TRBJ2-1	CASSLDPPGTSGIKQFF	TGCGCCAGCAGCCTCGACCCCCCCGGGACTAGCGGGATCAAGCAGTTCTTC
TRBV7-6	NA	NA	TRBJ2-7	CASSLNSGGGEQYF	TGTGCCAGCAGCTTAAACTCCGGCGGAGGTGAGCAGTACTTC
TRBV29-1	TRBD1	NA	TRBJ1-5	CSVGWTGGISNQPQHF	TGCAGCGTGGGGTGGACAGGCGGTATTAGCAATCAGCCCCAGCATTTT
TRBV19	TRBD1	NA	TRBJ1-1	CASSVGQSGYTEAFF	TGTGCCAGTAGTGTGGGACAGTCTGGGTACACTGAAGCTTTCTTT
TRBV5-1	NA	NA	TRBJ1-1	CASSLASKNTEAFF	TGCGCCAGCAGCTTGGCCTCTAAGAACACTGAAGCTTTCTTT
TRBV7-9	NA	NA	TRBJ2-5	CSSSLVGGETQYF	TGTTCCAGCAGCTTAGTAGGGGGAGAGACCCAGTACTTC
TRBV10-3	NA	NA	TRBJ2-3	CAISHSGLADTQYF	TGTGCCATCAGTCACTCCGGTTTGGCAGATACGCAGTATTTT
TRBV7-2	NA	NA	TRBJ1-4	CASSPRGSPNEKLFF	TGTGCCAGCAGCCCTCGCGGGAGCCCGAATGAAAAACTGTTTTTT
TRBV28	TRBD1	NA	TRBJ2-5	CASSVRLQGLETQYF	TGTGCCAGCAGTGTTCGCCTACAGGGGTTGGAGACCCAGTACTTC
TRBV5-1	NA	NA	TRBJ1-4	CASSPGHPATNEKLFF	TGCGCCAGCAGCCCGGGACATCCTGCAACTAATGAAAAACTGTTTTTT
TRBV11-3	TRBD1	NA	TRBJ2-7	CASSADGTGDEQYF	TGTGCCAGCAGCGCCGACGGGACAGGGGACGAGCAGTACTTC
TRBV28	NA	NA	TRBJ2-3	CASSLAAVMGDTQYF	TGTGCCAGCAGTTTAGCGGCGGTAATGGGAGATACGCAGTATTTT
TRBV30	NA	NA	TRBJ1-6	CAWSVSASSPLHF	TGTGCCTGGAGTGTTTCTGCGAGTTCACCCCTCCACTTT
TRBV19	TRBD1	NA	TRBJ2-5	CASSIGTGGLAVTQYF	TGTGCCAGTAGTATTGGGACAGGCGGTCTCGCCGTGACCCAGTACTTC
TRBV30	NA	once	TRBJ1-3	CAWSVQNTIYF	TGTGCCTGGAGTGTACAGAACACCATATATTTT
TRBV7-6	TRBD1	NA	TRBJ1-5	CASSLGSQGVGSNQPQHF	TGTGCCAGCAGCTTAGGGTCGCAGGGGGTGGGTAGCAATCAGCCCCAGCATTTT
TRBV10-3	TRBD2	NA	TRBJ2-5	CAISAFTDLAGEGETQYF	TGTGCCATCAGTGCCTTTACCGACTTAGCGGGAGAGGGGGAGACCCAGTACTTC
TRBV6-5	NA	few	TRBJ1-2	CASRYNYGYTF	TGTGCCAGCAGATATAACTATGGCTACACCTTC
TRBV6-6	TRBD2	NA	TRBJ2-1	CASRSGRGYNEQFF	TGTGCCAGCAGAAGCGGGAGGGGCTACAATGAGCAGTTCTTC
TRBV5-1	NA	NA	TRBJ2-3	CASSLALDTQYF	TGCGCCAGCAGCTTGGCCCTAGATACGCAGTATTTT
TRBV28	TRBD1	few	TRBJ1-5	CASRSPGTGLQPQHF	TGTGCCAGCAGATCCCCCGGGACAGGCCTACAGCCCCAGCATTTT
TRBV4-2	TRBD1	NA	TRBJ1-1	CASSRGTGRFRTEAFF	TGTGCCAGCAGCCGGGGGACAGGGCGGTTTAGAACTGAAGCTTTCTTT
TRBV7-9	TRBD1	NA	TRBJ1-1	CSSSPRQGPTEAFF	TGTTCCAGCAGCCCACGACAGGGGCCCACTGAAGCTTTCTTT
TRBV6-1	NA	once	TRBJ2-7	CASSGQRGGYEQYF	TGTGCCAGCAGTGGTCAAAGGGGAGGCTACGAGCAGTACTTC
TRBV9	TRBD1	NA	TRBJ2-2	CASSARTGNTGELFF	TGTGCCAGCAGCGCCAGGACAGGGAACACCGGGGAGCTGTTTTTT
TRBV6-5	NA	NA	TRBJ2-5	CASSSGDQETQYF	TGTGCCAGCAGTTCCGGGGACCAAGAGACCCAGTACTTC
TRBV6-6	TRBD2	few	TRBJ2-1	CASQDGLADNNEQFF	TGTGCCAGCCAAGACGGCCTAGCGGACAACAATGAGCAGTTCTTC
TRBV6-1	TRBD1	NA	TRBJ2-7	CASSSPGTGGYEQYF	TGTGCCAGCAGTTCTCCCGGGACAGGGGGCTACGAGCAGTACTTC
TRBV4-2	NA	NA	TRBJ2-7	CASSQDTGSAAYEQYF	TGTGCCAGCAGCCAAGATACTGGTAGCGCGGCCTACGAGCAGTACTTC
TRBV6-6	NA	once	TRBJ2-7	CASTKGVGTYEQYF	TGTGCCAGCACCAAGGGGGTAGGGACCTACGAGCAGTACTTC
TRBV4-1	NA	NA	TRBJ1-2	CASSQEGANYGYTF	TGCGCCAGCAGCCAAGAAGGAGCTAACTATGGCTACACCTTC
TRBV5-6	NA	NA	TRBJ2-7	CASSFDRTYSYEQYF	TGTGCCAGCAGTTTTGACAGGACCTACTCCTACGAGCAGTACTTC
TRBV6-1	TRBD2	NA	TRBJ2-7	CASSGVKEGLAGVYEQYF	TGTGCCAGCAGTGGGGTCAAGGAGGGACTAGCGGGAGTCTACGAGCAGTACTTC
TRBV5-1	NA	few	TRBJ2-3	CASSLVVGTDTQYF	TGCGCCAGCAGCTTGGTAGTAGGCACAGATACGCAGTATTTT
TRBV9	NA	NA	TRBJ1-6	CASSTRVVNSPLHF	TGTGCCAGCAGCACCAGGGTTGTTAATTCACCCCTCCACTTT
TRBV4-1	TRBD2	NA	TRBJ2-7	CASSQGGTSVNYEQYF	TGCGCCAGCAGCCAAGGCGGGACTAGCGTTAACTACGAGCAGTACTTC
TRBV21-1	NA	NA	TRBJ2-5	CASSKGPNRAQYF	TGTGCCAGCAGCAAAGGTCCCAACCGGGCCCAGTACTTC
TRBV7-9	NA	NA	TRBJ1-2	CASSLGQVGGYTF	TGTGCCAGCAGCTTAGGACAGGTGGGTGGCTACACCTTC
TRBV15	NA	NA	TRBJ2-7	CATSRDRGGSPYEQYF	TGTGCCACCAGCAGAGATCGCGGGGGCAGTCCCTACGAGCAGTACTTC
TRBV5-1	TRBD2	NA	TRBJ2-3	CASSPGLASGPDTQYF	TGCGCCAGCAGCCCCGGACTAGCATCGGGTCCAGATACGCAGTATTTT
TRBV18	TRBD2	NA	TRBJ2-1	CASSPLYAGDHNEQFF	TGTGCCAGCTCACCCCTTTATGCGGGGGACCACAATGAGCAGTTCTTC
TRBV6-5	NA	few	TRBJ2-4	CATISAGRIQYF	TGTGCCACCATCTCCGCGGGCCGCATTCAGTACTTC
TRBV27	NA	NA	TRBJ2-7	CASSFNSRNHEQYF	TGTGCCAGCAGTTTTAACTCACGAAACCACGAGCAGTACTTC
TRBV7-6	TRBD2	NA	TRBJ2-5	CASNPGGETQYF	TGTGCCAGCAACCCGGGGGGAGAGACCCAGTACTTC
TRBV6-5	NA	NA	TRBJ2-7	CASSYSGLEQYF	TGTGCCAGCAGTTACTCTGGACTAGAGCAGTACTTC